These T cell receptor beta chains were read from a single sample in a study of OX40 agonist ivuxolimab in advanced cancers. Measured with immunoSEQ multiplex PCR; TCRdb has only the in-frame clones, and not every one. The sample records around 71,000 clones, just under 80% being singletons. The starting material was CD4+ or CD8+ T cells sorted from blood, obtained in a trial of the OX40 agonist ivuxolimab. These receptors came from an adult with an advanced solid tumor such as melanoma, head and neck, liver or kidney cancer. Both conserved end residues are part of each CDR3. D genes are given only for firm matches. Some rows have no size entry. The others give once, few or many, or a class for an expanded clone.

clone_size d_call j_call v_call cdr3_nt cdr3_aa
. . TRBJ2-7 TRBV21-1 TGTGCCAGCAGCAAAGTAAAAGGGTCGCCCGAGCAGTACTTC CASSKVKGSPEQYF
medium-sized . TRBJ2-5 TRBV30 TGTGCCTGGAGTCTGGGGGGAGAGACCCAGTACTTC CAWSLGGETQYF
. . TRBJ1-2 TRBV7-2 TGTGCCAGCGGGACCGGCGGAACAGGCTACACCTTC CASGTGGTGYTF
. TRBD1 TRBJ2-7 TRBV6-1 TGTGCCAGCACATCCGGGACAGGACTCTACGAGCAGTACTTC CASTSGTGLYEQYF
. . TRBJ1-5 TRBV6-1 TGTGCCAGCAGTGATGGGGGGCGCGGGGGTCAGCCCCAGCATTTT CASSDGGRGGQPQHF
. . TRBJ1-2 TRBV5-1 TGCGCCAGCCGGTCCTGGGGGGGAGGCATTTATGGCTACACCTTC CASRSWGGGIYGYTF
. . TRBJ1-6 TRBV18 TGTGCCAGCTCACCCGGGCACGACAATAATTCACCCCTCCACTTT CASSPGHDNNSPLHF
. TRBD2 TRBJ2-3 TRBV2 TGTGCCAGCAGCAGGGAGGGCAGGGATACGCAGTATTTT CASSREGRDTQYF
. . TRBJ2-3 TRBV5-1 TGCGCCAGCAGCTTGGATGGGATTTCAGATACGCAGTATTTT CASSLDGISDTQYF
. . TRBJ2-1 TRBV5-4 TGTGCCAGCAGCCGACCCGGGATTACCTACAATGAGCAGTTCTTC CASSRPGITYNEQFF
. . TRBJ1-3 TRBV18 TGTGCCAGCTCACCCCAGCCGGACATTTCGTCAGGAAACACCATATATTTT CASSPQPDISSGNTIYF
. . TRBJ1-2 TRBV7-3 TGTGCCAGCAGCTTAAAACCCCCAGGGGACACCGCCTATGGCTACACCTTC CASSLKPPGDTAYGYTF
. . TRBJ1-2 TRBV10-3 TGTGCCATCAGTGAGGGAAACTATGGCTACACCTTC CAISEGNYGYTF
. . TRBJ2-3 TRBV5-1 TGCGCCAGCAGCTTCACACCTAGCACAGATACGCAGTATTTT CASSFTPSTDTQYF
. . TRBJ1-5 TRBV5-1 TGCGCCAGCAGGCCGAGCTGGAATAGCAATCAGCCCCAGCATTTT CASRPSWNSNQPQHF
. TRBD1 TRBJ1-5 TRBV19 TGTGCCAGTACACGGACAGGGGGCTACCAGCCCCAGCATTTT CASTRTGGYQPQHF
few . TRBJ2-2 TRBV10-1 TGCGCCAGCAGAGGGACGGCGAACACCGGGGAGCTGTTTTTT CASRGTANTGELFF
. TRBD2 TRBJ2-1 TRBV2 TGTGCCAGCAGTGTACTAGCGGGAGGCTACAATGAGCAGTTCTTC CASSVLAGGYNEQFF
. . TRBJ2-7 TRBV27 TGTGCCAGCAGTAGGGTTGGGACGGGACCCTACGAGCAGTACTTC CASSRVGTGPYEQYF
. TRBD2 TRBJ2-3 TRBV28 TGTGCCAGCAGCCTTGCTTTGATTAGCGGGAGAACAGATACGCAGTATTTT CASSLALISGRTDTQYF
. . TRBJ1-1 TRBV4-1 TGCGCCAGCAGCCCGCCGGACGGATTGAACACTGAAGCTTTCTTT CASSPPDGLNTEAFF
. . TRBJ2-3 TRBV9 TGTGCCAGCAGCGTAGGCTTAGCCCGGTCGGACGATACGCAGTATTTT CASSVGLARSDDTQYF
. TRBD1 TRBJ2-7 TRBV10-1 TGCGCCAGCACTCCATCTCGGGACAGGGGGTCCTACGAGCAGTACTTC CASTPSRDRGSYEQYF
. . TRBJ2-5 TRBV19 TGTGCCAGTAGTTCCGGCCTGCCGGGGGCCCAGTACTTC CASSSGLPGAQYF
once . TRBJ2-7 TRBV6-1 TGTGCCAGCAGGATAAGTAACTACGAGCAGTACTTC CASRISNYEQYF
. . TRBJ2-7 TRBV6-6 TGTGCCAGCAGACAGGGTGTCCTTCCCTACGAGCAGTACTTC CASRQGVLPYEQYF
. . TRBJ2-6 TRBV5-8 TGTGCCAGCAGCCTGCTCCGGGATTTCTCTGGGGCCAACGTCCTGACTTTC CASSLLRDFSGANVLTF
few TRBD1 TRBJ1-1 TRBV18 TGTGCCAGCTCCTTTGACAGGGGGCGTGAAGCTTTCTTT CASSFDRGREAFF
. TRBD2 TRBJ2-7 TRBV7-8 TGTGCCAGCACTAATGGGGAGGGGGAGCAGTACTTC CASTNGEGEQYF
few . TRBJ1-5 TRBV4-2 TGTGCCAGCAGCCAAGAATCCCGGAATCAGCCCCAGCATTTT CASSQESRNQPQHF
. TRBD1 TRBJ1-2 TRBV5-1 TGCGCCAGCCGGACAGGGAACTATGGCTACACCTTC CASRTGNYGYTF
. . TRBJ2-5 TRBV2 TGTGCCAGCAGTGGGGGGGAGACCCAGTACTTC CASSGGETQYF
. . TRBJ1-6 TRBV27 TGTGCCAGCAGTTTCTATGGCGACGGAAGCGGGGATTCACCCCTCCACTTT CASSFYGDGSGDSPLHF
. . TRBJ1-5 TRBV6-6 TGTGCCAGCGGTCGGAATCAGCCCCAGCATTTT CASGRNQPQHF
. . TRBJ1-3 TRBV7-2 TGTGCCAGCAGCCGAGAGGGTACCATATATTTT CASSREGTIYF
. . TRBJ2-7 TRBV7-3 TGTGCCAGCAGCCAAGAAGGAGGCGGGGCCGAGCAGTACTTC CASSQEGGGAEQYF
few . TRBJ2-7 TRBV11-2 TGTGCCAGCAGCTTAACCCGGGGCAGTACCTACGAGCAGTACTTC CASSLTRGSTYEQYF
once . TRBJ1-2 TRBV11-2 TGTGCCAGCAGCTCTTCGAAAGTCTCTAACTATGGCTACACCTTC CASSSSKVSNYGYTF
. . TRBJ2-2 TRBV5-4 TGTGCCAGCAGCCTTCAGGACGCGAACACCGGGGAGCTGTTTTTT CASSLQDANTGELFF
. . TRBJ1-5 TRBV6-5 TGTGCCAGCAGCCTAATGACAGATCAGCCCCAGCATTTT CASSLMTDQPQHF
. TRBD2 TRBJ2-1 TRBV11-2 TGTGCCAGCAGCTTAGTACCAGCGGGAGGGCCTGGCAATGAGCAGTTCTTC CASSLVPAGGPGNEQFF
medium-sized . TRBJ2-1 TRBV18 TGTGCCAGCTCACCAATCATCGATAGGAGCGATGAGCAGTTCTTC CASSPIIDRSDEQFF